This T cell receptor beta chain stems from a study of human T cells and chemical hapten exposure. Study-wide context: Patch tests delivered 0.01% DPC to the upper back and were evaluated at 6 days. The patients, most of them female, presented with alopecia areata, totalis or universalis.

Time point in this sample: patch test 1, 2 weeks after DPC sensitization. The treatment was: therapeutic diphenylcyclopropenone sensitization with weekly scalp DPC. Notes on the study in general: Significantly greater numbers of large CDR3 similarity clusters came from expanded TCRs than from controls.

The germline gives CDR1 SGHVS, CDR2 FNYEAQ. The CDR3 contains 13 residues. V was clipped by 5 bases and J by 5 bases, with 12 bases between them. Only a few counts were recorded for this clonotype. Its specificity is not known. Via MiXCR, TCRdb re-called the RACE reads, giving one row per CDR3 protein. The sample lists roughly 98,000 distinct CDR3 sequences, roughly an eighth seen once, with 2% to 2.5% in the top ten. The TCR originated in a woman between 40 and 55 years old with alopecia areata. Some clones in this sample may be carry-over from other donors' samples. The chain is built from TRBV7-6 and TRBJ2-5; D not resolved. The starting material was whole blood, obtained in connection with sensitization to the hapten diphenylcyclopropenone (DPC). CDR3 DNA: TGTGCCAGCAGCGCGCTAGTAGCCGAGACCCAGTACTTC. This codes for CASSALVAETQYF.